Given below is one T cell receptor (beta chain) in context. Its specificity is unknown. After 5'RACE with constant-segment primers, TCR alpha and TCR beta cDNA libraries carrying sample barcodes and UMIs were obtained. MiXCR, run by TCRdb on the 5' RACE reads, gives a single entry per CDR3 protein. The repertoire consists of tens of thousands of distinct CDR3 sequences, with over 6.5% occurring once and the leading ten covering 0.79%. This entry is derived from a study of T-cell memory formation after mild COVID-19. The study, taken as a whole, reports: CD4+ contracting clones were found mainly in CM and EM, and CD8+ ones in EMRA. Pre-infection memory already had some responding clones, implying cross-reactive memory joined.

Trimming removed 4 bases from V and 8 bases from J; junction bases left unmatched: 12. The germline V gene encodes CDR1 SGHNT and CDR2 YYREEE (reference sequence). CDR3 size: 16 residues. The sample taken for sequencing was PBMCs or a T cell subset sorted from them (not recorded which). The TCR sequence derives from an adult who had mild COVID-19 (a few samples of this study predate the infection). Cell type and time point are not known. The gene calls are TRBV5-4 and TRBJ2-2; 9 bases align to TRBD2. The CDR3 loop reads CASSLGLAGSEGELFF. CDR3 coding DNA: TGTGCCAGCAGCCTGGGGCTAGCGGGGAGTGAAGGGGAGCTGTTTTTT.